These 9 T cell receptor beta chains share one sample of origin, sequenced in a study of identical twins (dated by TCRdb to the mid-2010s). Receptor libraries were prepared by 5' RACE. Sequencing was performed on an Illumina HiSeq 2000. The public reads were reanalyzed by TCRdb: fastp trimming at Q25, MiXCR alignment, in-frame beta chains only. Identical CDR3 protein sequences are pooled into one entry, listed with their most common genes and DNA. Recorded for this sample are roughly 720,000 distinct CDR3 sequences; 18% of them occurred a single time. The ten most abundant clones make up around 12% of the sample. These same data were also listed under a study on T cells expressing NK-cell markers.

Sequenced input: PBMCs. Receptors were obtained from a woman younger than 35 in good health.

Comments on this clonotype: Germline and junction disagree at one end, which may indicate a read error. The genes are TRBV12-3 or TRBV12-4 and TRBJ2-1, with 9 bases aligning to TRBD2. There are 14 residues in the CDR3. The CDR3 reads CASGREGPYSEQFF. Written as DNA, the CDR3 is TGTGCCAGCGGGCGGGAGGGCCCTTACAGTGAGCAGTTCTTC.

There are a few counts of this clonotype. CDR3 in amino acids: CASSLAAGMYEQYF. DNA for the CDR3: TGTGCCAGCAGTTTAGCGGCGGGAATGTACGAGCAGTACTTC. The chain has TRBV12-3 or TRBV12-4 and TRBJ2-7; D perhaps matches TRBD2 (6 bases). Trimming removed 0 bases from V and 4 bases from J, with 10 bases in between. CDR3 size: 14 residues.

Concerning this clonotype: A junction boundary mismatches the germline segment, possibly from a read error. The J gene is TRBJ2-7, the V gene TRBV3-1; tentative D call: TRBD2 (6 bases). This CDR3 is 16 amino acids long. Germline CDR1 reads LGHDT; CDR2 reads YNNKEL (reference sequence). Written as DNA, the CDR3 is TGTGCCTGCAGCCGAGTGTTAAGACTAGATCCGTACGAGCAGTACTTC. It codes for CACSRVLRLDPYEQYF.

This clonotype was observed many times. V gene TRBV12-3 or TRBV12-4 combines with J gene TRBJ2-2; D possibly corresponds to TRBD2 (6 bases). The V gene lost 10 bases and the J gene lost 2 bases, with 14 bases spanning the gap. The CDR3 length is 14 residues. The CDR3 loop reads CAITKLANTGELFF. The DNA for the CDR3 is TGTGCCATTACCAAACTAGCTAACACCGGGGAGCTGTTTTTT.

Comments on this clonotype: The junction and the germline gene differ at one end; a read error may be behind it. CDR3 bases: TGTGCTAGCAGCTCGGGTACAACCAATGAGCAGTTCTTC. It yields the protein CASSSGTTNEQFF. The gene calls are TRBV7-7 and TRBJ2-1; unclear D gene. Germline V gene data show CDR1 as SSHAT and CDR2 as FNYEAQ (reference sequence). The CDR3 is 13 amino acids.

The rearrangement joins TRBV19 to TRBJ2-7; the D is unclear. This CDR3 spans 15 amino acids. Germline V gives CDR1 LNHDA, CDR2 SQIVND (reference sequence). The V end lost 6 bases, the J end lost 0 bases, and 15 bases lay between the germline ends. The CDR3 region is CASRWTDQSSYEQYF. The CDR3 DNA follows: TGTGCCAGTAGGTGGACGGACCAGAGCTCCTACGAGCAGTACTTC.

The chain is built from TRBV20-1 and TRBJ2-7, with D unresolved. The CDR3 length is 13 residues. Germline CDR1 DFQATT, CDR2 SNEGSKA (reference sequence). The V end was cut by 5 bases, the J end by 0 bases, with 11 bases between. The CDR3 loop is CSAEDGFSYEQYF. The CDR3, as DNA: TGCAGTGCTGAGGACGGGTTCTCCTACGAGCAGTACTTC.

This clonotype has more than one count but fewer than ten. The chain combines TRBV7-9 with TRBJ1-5; 7 bases line up with TRBD1. J gave up 0 bases and V 5 bases, and 4 bases lay outside the gene matches. The CDR3 is 15 residues long. The germline V gene has CDR1 SEHNR and CDR2 FQNEAQ (reference sequence). The CDR3 bases are TGTGCCAGCAGCCAAGGGACAGATAGCAATCAGCCCCAGCATTTT. Protein: CASSQGTDSNQPQHF.

The chain couples TRBV2 to TRBJ2-5; 7 bases match TRBD2. Germline CDR1 SNHLY, CDR2 FYNNEI. The CDR3 consists of 17 residues. V shed 5 bases and J 1 base; nucleotides not matched to a gene: 13. The DNA for the CDR3 is TGTGCCAGCAGTTCAATTACCCGGGACTACTTCCAAGAGACCCAGTACTTC. Translated: CASSSITRDYFQETQYF.